The 2 T cell receptor beta chains below were found in one sample sequenced in a study of blood T cell repertoires in COVID-19 (dated by TCRdb to 2019 to 2021). Libraries were built with the immunoSEQ multiplex PCR assay. The source is immuneACCESS, and TCRdb retained only in-frame sequences with V and J called. Part of the clones is not carried over; for the studies checked, unresolved V genes explain less than half of this, and the remainder is unexplained. This sample lists just over 60,000 clones; more than 60% were detected once. Roughly 20% of the sample rests with the top ten. Sequencing input: peripheral blood. Receptors were obtained from a woman of 80 years or more with active or convalescent COVID-19.

A single count supports this clone. The chain links TRBV5-1 to TRBJ2-7; TRBD1 agrees at 9 bases. Germline CDR1 and CDR2: SGHRS and YFSETQ. V lost 4 bases, J lost 6 bases, and 17 bases stayed unmatched. The CDR3 covers 17 residues. Here the CDR3 DNA reads TGCGCCAGCAGCACCCTCCCGGACAGGGGACGACTGGGCGAGCAGTACTTC. Its translation: CASSTLPDRGRLGEQYF.

V is TRBV6-5 and J is TRBJ1-3, with 9 bases fitting TRBD1. The CDR3 sequence is 14 residues long. Germline V gives CDR1 MNHEY, CDR2 SVGAGI. The J segment lost 4 bases and the V segment lost 5 bases, leaving 3 bases of the junction unmatched. This CDR3 reads CASSRDRVGNTIYF. DNA for the CDR3: TGTGCCAGCAGTCGGGACAGGGTCGGAAACACCATATATTTT.